This TCR beta chain appears in the sequencing data of a study of cytomegalovirus exposure and HLA in healthy donors. Turning to the study itself: About 80 million unique TCR sequences came from HLA-typed donors in an early release. Study observations and caveats: Later analysis reportedly placed an Asian-associated ancestry cluster below the approximately 650-donor mean in N-insertions. Later on, analysis showed that most CMV-associated TCR beta chains appeared to be HLA-restricted.

Germline V CDR1 and CDR2: SGHNT, YYREEE (reference sequence). This CDR3 spans 16 amino acids. V dropped 4 bases and J dropped 7; count of bases not matched to a gene: 11. The PCR used 60 Vbeta and 13 Jbeta primers. Some clones are missing from TCRdb's copy, which holds only in-frame ones; the method was immunoSEQ multiplex PCR. The data show a few hundred thousand clones, approximately 80% seen once. A remark on this clone: The antigen is not known.

The sample consisted of PBMCs. This receptor was obtained from a man aged 35-49 years in good health and CMV-seronegative. V is TRBV5-4 and J is TRBJ1-1; 12 positions agree with TRBD1. As DNA, the CDR3 is TGTGCCAGCAGCCTATCCGGGACAGGGGGCCGGGGTGAAGCTTTCTTT. Translation gives CASSLSGTGGRGEAFF.